Following are 13 T cell receptor beta chains from one sample sequenced in a study of blood T cell repertoires in COVID-19. Clones were sequenced by immunoSEQ multiplex PCR, and TCRdb holds only the in-frame ones, with some missing. The sample records 85,000 to 110,000 clones, roughly 90% being singletons. The specimen sequenced was peripheral blood. These receptors came from an older woman with acute or convalescent COVID-19.

The chain employs TRBV5-4 and TRBJ2-7, with 7 bases identical to TRBD1. V lost 4 bases and J lost 7; bases outside the gene matches: 11. The CDR3 spans 14 residues. CDR1 and CDR2 from the germline V gene are SGHNT and YYREEE (reference sequence). The CDR3 DNA follows: TGTGCCAGCAGCCCACGGACAGGCTCCATGGAGCAGTACTTC. It translates to CASSPRTGSMEQYF.

V gene TRBV19 combines with J gene TRBJ2-3; 9 nucleotides agree with TRBD2. The CDR3 extends over 16 amino acids. Trimming removed 4 bases from V and 6 bases from J; junction bases left unmatched: 11. CDR1 and CDR2 (germline): LNHDA, SQIVND (reference sequence). Written as DNA, the CDR3 is TGTGCCAGTAGTAGGTGGACTAGCGAGAAGGGGGATACGCAGTATTTT. This sequence encodes CASSRWTSEKGDTQYF.

V is TRBV14 and J is TRBJ1-1, with D perhaps matching TRBD1 (6 bases). The ends were cut back, 4 bases at V and 4 bases at J, with 13 bases in the middle. Germline-derived CDR1 and CDR2 are SGHDN and FVKESK. The CDR3 is 14 amino acids. DNA for the CDR3: TGTGCCAGCAGCCGCCGGGGGGGCGGCACTGAAGCTTTCTTT. Amino acid sequence: CASSRRGGGTEAFF.

The rearrangement joins TRBV3-1 (or the pseudogene TRBV3-2) to TRBJ2-4; D is uncertain. V dropped 2 bases and J dropped 13 bases, with 12 bases sitting between them. This CDR3 has 12 residues. Germline V lookup: CDR1 LGHDT, CDR2 YNNKEL (reference sequence). CDR3 amino acids: CASSQKPYPQYF. CDR3 coding DNA: TGTGCCAGCAGCCAAAAGCCTTACCCCCAGTACTTC.

This sequence joins TRBV9 and TRBJ1-5; 10 positions agree with TRBD1. This CDR3 has 19 residues. From germline, CDR1 is SGDLS and CDR2 YYNGEE. Trimming took 4 bases from V and 2 from J; bases not matched to a gene: 15. The CDR3 DNA reads as TGTGCCAGCAGCCCCCGGAGTTTCCGGGACAGGGGTCGCAATCAGCCCCAGCATTTT. Its protein is CASSPRSFRDRGRNQPQHF.

This chain joins TRBV7-9 and TRBJ2-5, with 15 bases aligning to TRBD2. Losses at the gene ends were 5 bases for V and 7 bases for J; bases not matched to a gene: 14. Germline loops: CDR1 SEHNR, CDR2 FQNEAQ (reference sequence). The CDR3 has 18 residues. In DNA form, the CDR3 reads TGTGCCAGCAGCACGATCCCCGGACTAGCGGGAGGGAGTGGGACCCAGTACTTC. Translating gives CASSTIPGLAGGSGTQYF.

The chain joins TRBV7-3 to TRBJ1-6; D gene uncertain. The CDR3 loop spans 17 amino acids. In germline, CDR1 is SGHTA, CDR2 FQGTGA. V was shortened by 5 bases and J by 5 bases, with 19 bases between the two germline ends. CDR3 nucleotides: TGTGCCAGCAGCCCGGGAAAAAAGTATTGGGATAATTCACCCCTCCACTTT. Its protein is CASSPGKKYWDNSPLHF.

V and J are TRBV3-1 (or the pseudogene TRBV3-2) and TRBJ2-7, with D perhaps TRBD2 (5 bases). Trimming took 2 bases from V and 2 from J, leaving 10 bases between them. The germline V gene encodes CDR1 LGHDT and CDR2 YNNKEL (reference sequence). The length of the CDR3 is 14 residues. CDR3 region: CASSQRVGAYEQYF. The CDR3 coding sequence is TGTGCCAGCAGCCAACGGGTGGGAGCCTACGAGCAGTACTTC.

The chain carries TRBV5-6 and TRBJ2-5; D is ambiguous. The CDR3 is 13 residues long. Trimming removed 2 bases from V and 3 bases from J, with 8 bases in between. Per germline, CDR1 SGHDT and CDR2 YYEEEE. The chain's CDR3 is CASSLLVEETQYF. The DNA for the CDR3 is TGTGCCAGCAGCTTACTGGTGGAAGAGACCCAGTACTTC.

The chain combines TRBV4-2 with TRBJ2-1, with 11 bases fitting TRBD2. This CDR3 is 17 amino acids long. The V and J ends lost 3 bases and 6 bases, in that order; junction bases with no gene match: 10. Germline V gene lookup returns CDR1 LGHNA and CDR2 YNFKEQ. The CDR3 DNA sequence: TGTGCCAGCAGCCAGGAGACCGGGACTAGCGGAAGCAATGAGCAGTTCTTC. Translated, it gives CASSQETGTSGSNEQFF.

The J gene is TRBJ2-2, the V gene TRBV5-1, with D tentatively TRBD2 (5 bases). There are 16 residues in the CDR3. The V end lost 0 bases, the J end lost 4 bases, and 13 bases lay between the germline ends. Germline V gives CDR1 SGHRS, CDR2 YFSETQ. CDR3 sequence: CASSLGAVGSTGELFF. DNA of the CDR3: TGCGCCAGCAGCTTGGGGGCGGTAGGGAGCACCGGGGAGCTGTTTTTT.

This sequence joins TRBV19 and TRBJ1-1; D ambiguous. Germline V gene lookup returns CDR1 LNHDA and CDR2 SQIVND (reference sequence). V was trimmed by 6 bases and J by 1 base, leaving 6 bases between them. The CDR3 consists of 12 residues. CDR3 DNA sequence: TGTGCCAGTAGACAACCGAACACTGAAGCTTTCTTT. It codes for CASRQPNTEAFF.

The rearrangement uses TRBV9 and TRBJ2-5; 9 nucleotides line up with TRBD1. The CDR3 runs 12 residues. V was pared by 5 bases and J by 5 bases, with 1 base of the junction left unmatched. Per germline, CDR1 SGDLS and CDR2 YYNGEE. In DNA form, the CDR3 reads TGTGCCAGCAGAGGACAGGGGGAGACCCAGTACTTC. This translates into CASRGQGETQYF.